The next 5 T cell receptor beta chains were all read from a single sample in a study of blood T cell repertoires in COVID-19. Some clones are missing from TCRdb's copy, which holds only in-frame ones; the method was immunoSEQ multiplex PCR. The data hold 150,000 to 200,000 clones, with 75% to 85% observed a single time. Sequencing was performed on peripheral blood. The receptors come from a human donor in a cohort sampled during active COVID-19.

The gene calls are TRBV7-3 and TRBJ2-1; TRBD1 aligns across 12 bases. Looked up from germline, CDR1 is SGHTA and CDR2 is FQGTGA. Germline trimming cut 2 bases from V and 9 bases from J; bases unmatched to any gene: 8. The CDR3 has 16 residues. CDR3 residues: CASSLGDRGPFGEQFF. The CDR3 DNA reads as TGTGCCAGCAGCTTAGGGGACAGGGGGCCTTTCGGTGAGCAGTTCTTC.

The V call is TRBV23-1, the J call TRBJ2-7, with TRBD1 matching 9 bases. TRBV23-1 has ORF status, its function being uncertain. The CDR3 runs 15 residues. Germline trimming cut 2 bases from V and 3 bases from J; bases unmatched to any gene: 5. CDR3 sequence: CASSQRDRVVYEQYF. The CDR3 region has the DNA TGCGCCAGCAGTCAACGGGACAGGGTTGTCTACGAGCAGTACTTC.

V is TRBV19 and J is TRBJ1-6; D might be TRBD1 (6 bases). The V and J ends lost 7 bases and 10 bases respectively, with 17 bases between them. Germline CDR1 and CDR2: LNHDA and SQIVND (reference sequence). This CDR3 has 14 amino acids. CDR3 bases: TGTGCCAGTACCTACGGCAGGGGAGGGTCACCCCTCCACTTT. This codes for CASTYGRGGSPLHF.

The chain is built from TRBV7-9 and TRBJ1-1; perhaps TRBD1 as D (5 bases). The germline V and J ends were trimmed by 2 bases and 1 base, with 5 bases remaining between them. The CDR3 covers 13 residues. The V gene's germline CDR1 is SEHNR and CDR2 FQNEAQ (reference sequence). The DNA for the CDR3 is TGTGCCAGCAGCTTAACAGGGAACACTGAAGCTTTCTTT. Encoded protein: CASSLTGNTEAFF.

The chain recombines TRBV4-1 with TRBJ2-1; D is ambiguous. The CDR3 length is 16 residues. CDR1 MGHRA and CDR2 YSYEKL come from the germline V gene. V dropped 4 bases and J dropped 0 bases, with 13 bases sitting between them. The CDR3 sequence is CASSRPDWSSYNEQFF. Written as DNA, the CDR3 is TGCGCCAGCAGCCGGCCAGACTGGAGCTCCTACAATGAGCAGTTCTTC.